This TCR beta chain was retrieved from a study of beta chain features in type 1 diabetes. The sequenced template was cDNA made from the entire isolated RNA. TCRdb keeps only in-frame clones here, not all; method: immunoSEQ multiplex PCR. The sample has over 700,000 clones, about a sixth seen once. The sample was naive CD4+ T cells from blood. The source of this sequence is a woman aged 18 to 35 in good health.

In DNA, the CDR3 is TGTGCCATCAGCAAAGCGGGTAGCACTGAAGCTTTCTTT. The encoded protein is CAISKAGSTEAFF. The chain recombines TRBV10-3 with TRBJ1-1, with no clear D. The V and J ends lost 6 bases and 4 bases respectively, with 12 bases between them. This CDR3 has 13 residues. Germline-derived CDR1 and CDR2 are ENHRY and SYGVKD.